This TCR beta chain was sequenced in a study of technical replicates of blood from several donors. Germline V gene sequence: CDR1 LNHNV, CDR2 YYDKDF (reference sequence). The length of the CDR3 is 15 residues. Between the trimmed V and J ends, which lost 0 bases and 7 bases, there was a span of 13 bases. The protocol was immunoSEQ multiplex PCR, while the TCRdb copy is restricted to in-frame clones and leaves out a portion. The table includes roughly 68,000 clones, about 97% detected once. This chain uses TRBV15 with TRBJ1-3; weak D call: TRBD1 (5 bases). This receptor was taken from a human donor in good health. Sequences were obtained from T cells isolated from PBMCs. This chain's CDR3 is CATSREKGIRNTIYF. CDR3 in DNA: TGTGCCACCAGCAGAGAAAAGGGGATTAGGAACACCATATATTTT.